These 27 T cell receptor beta chains share one sample of origin, sequenced in a study of blood T cells in healthy people across ages (dated by TCRdb to between 2015 and 2016). The library relied on 5' RACE. The sequencer was an Illumina HiSeq 2500. The second PCR ran for roughly 7 to 11 cycles and used a J-beta primer mix along with a sample-barcoded 5' primer. The raw public data were reprocessed by TCRdb itself: fastp quality trimming at Q25, MiXCR clonotype calling, in-frame beta chains only. One record per CDR3 amino acid sequence lists the most common genes and DNA. The sample includes around 1.7 million distinct CDR3 sequences, with roughly 27% observed a single time. Roughly 8.2% of the sample comes from the top ten. Sequenced input: blood. Every receptor here comes from a woman aged 25 to 39 in good health.

In the case of this clonotype: Germline is not matched at one junction end, which may reflect a read error. This chain links TRBV6-5 with TRBJ1-6; tentatively, D is TRBD1 (5 bases). The CDR3 length is 14 residues. Germline V gene data show CDR1 as MNHEY and CDR2 as SVGAGI. As DNA, the CDR3 is TGTGCCAGCAGGACCGGGACTCCGGGTTCACCCCGCCACTTT. Its translation: CASRTGTPGSPRHF.

This chain connects TRBV5-5 to TRBJ2-5, with 7 positions matching TRBD1. The germline V gene has CDR1 SGHKS and CDR2 YYEKEE (reference sequence). Trimming cost V 4 bases and J 0 bases; bases outside gene matches: 9. This CDR3 comprises 16 residues. The CDR3 nucleotides read TGTGCCAGCAGCGCCAACCCAGGGACAGACCAAGAGACCCAGTACTTC. This translates into CASSANPGTDQETQYF.

The chain is built from TRBV27 and TRBJ1-5; 9 bases align to TRBD1. With V trimmed by 5 bases and J by 7 bases, 3 bases remained unmatched. This CDR3 has 13 amino acids. Germline V gene lookup returns CDR1 MNHEY and CDR2 SMNVEV (reference sequence). CDR3 DNA: TGTGCCAGCAGTGGACAGGGGAGACAGCCCCAGCATTTT. It encodes CASSGQGRQPQHF.

This clonotype was seen a single time. Relative to the germline gene, one junction end is altered; a read error may explain this. The V gene is TRBV7-6, the J gene TRBJ1-5; D is uncertain. The length of the CDR3 is 12 residues. Germline loops: CDR1 SGHVS, CDR2 FNYEAQ. The CDR3, as DNA: TGTGCCAGCAACAGTAGCAATCACCCCCAGCATTTT. It specifies CASNSSNHPQHF. Drawing the rest from reference TRBV7-6 and TRBJ1-5, the complete variable domain is GAGVSQSPRYKVTKRGQDVALRCDPISGHVSLYWYRQALGQGPEFLTYFNYEAQQDKSGLPNDRFSAERPEGSISTLTIQRTEQRDSAMYRCASNSSNHPQHFGDGTRLSIL.

The chain is built from TRBV5-1 and TRBJ2-7; D ambiguous. V lost 1 base and J lost 9, with 8 bases in between. The CDR3 spans 11 residues. Germline CDR1 reads SGHRS; CDR2 reads YFSETQ. Here the CDR3 reads CASSLQNGQYF. In nucleotides, the CDR3 is TGCGCCAGCAGCTTGCAAAACGGGCAGTACTTC. The full variable domain, its missing parts supplied by reference TRBV5-1 and TRBJ2-7, is KAGVTQTPRYLIKTRGQQVTLSCSPISGHRSVSWYQQTPGQGLQFLFEYFSETQRNKGNFPGRFSGRQFSNSRSEMNVSTLELGDSALYLCASSLQNGQYFGPGTRLTVT.

The V call is TRBV27, the J call TRBJ2-1; 10 bases are shared with TRBD1. Unmatched junction bases numbered 8, after V lost 3 bases and J lost 9 bases. Germline V gene sequence: CDR1 MNHEY, CDR2 SMNVEV (reference sequence). CDR3 size: 15 residues. CDR3 DNA sequence: TGTGCCAGCAGTTTGTGGACAGGGGGGGTCGGTGAGCAGTTCTTC. Translating gives CASSLWTGGVGEQFF.

The CDR3 region has the DNA TGTGCCAGCAGCTCTTGGACGGGGGGGCTTGGCAATGAGCAGTTCTTC. It translates to CASSSWTGGLGNEQFF. The gene calls are TRBV7-6 and TRBJ2-1; 8 bases align to TRBD2. This CDR3 contains 16 residues. CDR1 and CDR2 from the germline V gene are SGHVS and FNYEAQ. Trimming cost V 4 bases and J 6 bases; bases outside gene matches: 11.

This clonotype came up many times. CDR3 loop: CSVRLGETQYF. The CDR3 DNA is TGCAGCGTGAGGTTAGGAGAGACCCAGTACTTC. This rearrangement joins TRBV29-1 to TRBJ2-5, with D hard to call. The germline CDR1 and CDR2 sequences are SQVTM and ANQGSEA. The V end was cut by 6 bases, the J end by 4 bases, with 9 bases between. CDR3 length equals 11 residues.

This clonotype was seen only a few times. The chain recombines TRBV5-1 with TRBJ2-7; TRBD1 agrees at 7 bases. This CDR3 comprises 14 residues. Germline CDR1 SGHRS, CDR2 YFSETQ. With 0 bases clipped from V and 4 bases from J, the junction kept 4 bases outside the gene matches. The chain's CDR3 is CASSLVSGGYEQYF. The DNA of the CDR3 is TGCGCCAGCAGCTTGGTGTCAGGGGGATACGAGCAGTACTTC.

This sequence joins TRBV7-2 and TRBJ2-1, with TRBD2 matching over 13 bases. V lost 5 bases to trimming and J lost 5 bases; unmatched junction nucleotides: 6. The CDR3 runs to 16 residues. CDR1 is SGHTA, CDR2 FQGNSA, per germline. The CDR3 DNA reads as TGTGCCAGCAGCCGTACCGGGACTAGCGGGAACAATGAGCAGTTCTTC. It is translated as CASSRTGTSGNNEQFF.

The chain is built from TRBV20-1 and TRBJ1-2; 7 bases align to TRBD1. V was clipped by 3 bases and J by 4 bases; unmatched bases: 5. Germline V lookup: CDR1 DFQATT, CDR2 SNEGSKA (reference sequence). This CDR3 spans 13 amino acids. CDR3 coding DNA: TGCAGTGCTAGTTACAGGGGTGGCTATGGCTACACCTTC. It encodes CSASYRGGYGYTF.

This sequence joins TRBV6-5 and TRBJ2-2; TRBD2 matches 16 bases. From germline, CDR1 is MNHEY and CDR2 SVGAGI. CDR3 length: 18 residues. V was clipped by 0 bases and J by 6 bases; unmatched bases: 4. The CDR3: CASSYSGLAGGDPGELFF. The CDR3 DNA follows: TGTGCCAGCAGTTACTCGGGACTAGCGGGAGGGGATCCCGGGGAGCTGTTTTTT.

This rearrangement joins TRBV2 to TRBJ2-1; 7 positions agree with TRBD1. CDR1 is SNHLY, CDR2 FYNNEI, per germline. Unmatched junction bases numbered 6, after V lost 6 bases and J lost 7 bases. This CDR3 has 13 amino acids. CDR3 sequence reads: CASRLQGWNEQFF. The CDR3 DNA reads as TGTGCCAGCAGGTTACAGGGGTGGAATGAGCAGTTCTTC.

This chain links TRBV20-1 with TRBJ2-3; tentatively, D is TRBD2 (5 bases). V lost 0 bases to trimming and J lost 5 bases, with 15 bases between them. Germline V gene data show CDR1 as DFQATT and CDR2 as SNEGSKA (reference sequence). This CDR3 has 15 amino acids. As DNA, the CDR3 is TGCAGTGCTAGAGATCTCTTCGGAGGCATAGATACGCAGTATTTT. Its translation is CSARDLFGGIDTQYF.

The chain is built from TRBV7-2 and TRBJ2-7, with D possibly TRBD2 on 5 matching bases. The CDR3 length is 13 residues. Germline loops: CDR1 SGHTA, CDR2 FQGNSA. The V gene lost 5 bases and the J gene lost 9 bases, with 17 bases spanning the gap. The CDR3 sequence is CASSLPSASGQYF. CDR3 sequence (DNA): TGTGCCAGCAGCCTCCCCAGCGCGAGCGGGCAGTACTTC.

This clonotype was seen a handful of times. The chain is built from TRBV20-1 and TRBJ1-1; D call uncertain. Germline CDR1 DFQATT, CDR2 SNEGSKA (reference sequence). The ends were cut back, 0 bases at V and 2 bases at J, with 10 bases in the middle. The CDR3 is made up of 14 amino acids. CDR3 loop: CSARDYRGNTEAFF. The CDR3 bases are TGCAGTGCTAGAGATTATCGGGGTAACACTGAAGCTTTCTTT.

The genes are TRBV20-1 and TRBJ1-4; 7 nucleotides line up with TRBD1. The CDR3 is made up of 15 amino acids. V lost 6 bases to trimming and J lost 2 bases; unmatched junction nucleotides: 9. Germline CDR1 reads DFQATT; CDR2 reads SNEGSKA (reference sequence). This chain's CDR3 is CSAADRVETNEKLFF. DNA for the CDR3: TGCAGTGCGGCCGACAGGGTGGAGACTAATGAAAAACTGTTTTTT.

This clonotype has a handful of counts. One end of the junction fails to match germline, which may point to a read error. This chain uses TRBV20-1 with TRBJ2-5, with TRBD2 matching 10 bases. Germline V gives CDR1 DFQATT, CDR2 SNEGSKA (reference sequence). This CDR3 comprises 15 residues. This CDR3 is CSTRVLAGAQETQYF. The CDR3 nucleotides read TGCAGTACTAGAGTGCTAGCGGGGGCCCAAGAGACCCAGTACTTC.

This clonotype occurred many times. The J gene is TRBJ2-5, the V gene TRBV18; D remains ambiguous. Germline assignment: CDR1 KGHSH and CDR2 LQKENI. The CDR3 totals 14 residues. V was trimmed by 1 base and J by 5 bases, leaving 11 bases between them. DNA of the CDR3: TGTGCCAGCTCACCACAGGGTATTGCGGAGACCCAGTACTTC. Amino acid sequence: CASSPQGIAETQYF.

In this sample, this clonotype turned up a few times. This chain uses TRBV12-3 or TRBV12-4 with TRBJ1-5; D is ambiguous. The ends were cut back, 5 bases at V and 4 bases at J, with 15 bases in the middle. The CDR3 is 15 residues long. CDR3 residues: CASSLRKGGNQPQHF. Written as DNA, the CDR3 is TGTGCCAGCAGTCTCCGAAAGGGTGGAAATCAGCCCCAGCATTTT.

This clonotype came up a few times. The CDR3 DNA reads TGTGCCAGCAGCCGCCGGACAGGGGACGCTTCGAGGTATGGCTACACCTTC. This gives the protein CASSRRTGDASRYGYTF. The chain combines TRBV6-6 with TRBJ1-2; TRBD1 agrees at 9 bases. The V segment lost 6 bases and the J segment 5 bases; nucleotides outside the gene matches: 16. CDR1 and CDR2 from the germline V gene are MNHNY and SVGAGI (reference sequence). The CDR3 covers 17 residues.

The V gene is TRBV7-2, the J gene TRBJ2-7; TRBD2 might be the D (6 bases). V dropped 1 base and J dropped 10 bases, with 20 bases sitting between them. The length of the CDR3 is 15 residues. Germline CDR1 SGHTA, CDR2 FQGNSA. The CDR3 sequence is CASSLGPAGTREQYF. DNA of the CDR3: TGTGCCAGCAGCTTAGGCCCTGCGGGGACCCGGGAACAGTACTTC.

This clonotype was detected many times. The rearrangement links TRBV7-6 to TRBJ2-6, with D uncertain. With 4 bases removed from V and 4 bases from J, the gap between germline ends came to 11 bases. The CDR3 contains 15 residues. Germline V gene data show CDR1 as SGHVS and CDR2 as FNYEAQ. The CDR3 reads CASSSPLGGANVLTF. The CDR3 region has the DNA TGTGCCAGCAGCTCCCCCCTCGGCGGGGCCAACGTCCTGACTTTC.

The table lists this clonotype with a few counts. This rearrangement joins TRBV5-1 to TRBJ2-1; TRBD2 aligns across 8 bases. The CDR3 spans 14 residues. Germline CDR1 and CDR2: SGHRS and YFSETQ. The V segment lost 6 bases and the J segment 5 bases; nucleotides outside the gene matches: 7. CDR3 region: CASTRGGRDNEQFF. In nucleotides, the CDR3 is TGCGCCAGCACCCGGGGGGGCAGGGACAATGAGCAGTTCTTC.

This clonotype occurred many times. The chain joins TRBV10-3 to TRBJ2-3; D may be TRBD2 (7 bases). V was trimmed by 6 bases and J by 6 bases, leaving 16 bases between them. The CDR3 is made up of 14 amino acids. Germline V gene sequence: CDR1 ENHRY, CDR2 SYGVKD. The CDR3 DNA reads as TGTGCCATCAGGAACTCGGGGGGCGGCGATACGCAGTATTTT. Translated: CAIRNSGGGDTQYF.

The V and J genes are TRBV9 and TRBJ2-1, with 11 bases matching TRBD2. V was pared by 1 base and J by 6 bases, with 6 bases of the junction left unmatched. This CDR3 is 16 amino acids long. CDR1 SGDLS and CDR2 YYNGEE come from the germline V gene. The CDR3 sequence: CASSVIAGGSGNEQFF. CDR3 in DNA: TGTGCCAGCAGCGTAATAGCGGGGGGGTCGGGCAATGAGCAGTTCTTC.

This clonotype was recorded a few times. The chain uses TRBV29-1 and TRBJ2-3; TRBD2 might be the D (6 bases). The CDR3 totals 14 residues. Germline loops: CDR1 SQVTM, CDR2 ANQGSEA. V was pared by 7 bases and J by 3 bases, with 17 bases between. This CDR3 reads CSAGRDSATDTQYF. CDR3 sequence (DNA): TGCAGCGCAGGCCGGGACTCCGCAACAGATACGCAGTATTTT.